These 15 T cell receptor beta chains originate from one sample sequenced in a study of cytomegalovirus exposure and HLA in healthy donors. The PCR employed 60 Vbeta primers together with 13 Jbeta primers. TCRdb's table, derived via immunoSEQ multiplex PCR, lists solely in-frame clones and lacks some. This table has some 160,000 clones, 76% appearing once. The sample was PBMCs. Receptors originate from a woman aged 40 to 50 in good health and CMV-seronegative.

This clone has just one count. This rearrangement joins TRBV18 to TRBJ1-4, with a possible D match to TRBD1 (6 bases). Germline loops: CDR1 KGHSH, CDR2 LQKENI. V was shortened by 6 bases and J by 5 bases, with 13 bases between the two germline ends. This CDR3 contains 14 residues. CDR3 in DNA: TGTGCCAGCTCGCAGGGGAGCCAAAATGAAAAACTGTTTTTT. Its translation: CASSQGSQNEKLFF.

This clone was seen only a few times. The genes are TRBV18 and TRBJ2-7, with 8 bases lining up with TRBD2. CDR3 size: 15 residues. Germline V lookup: CDR1 KGHSH, CDR2 LQKENI. The junction had 3 bases not matched to a gene; V was cut back by 0 bases and J by 2 bases. The CDR3: CASSPPAGAAYEQYF. The CDR3 DNA reads as TGTGCCAGCTCACCACCAGCGGGGGCCGCCTACGAGCAGTACTTC.

The chain joins TRBV5-4 to TRBJ1-1; 7 bases are a match to TRBD1. Germline loops: CDR1 SGHNT, CDR2 YYREEE (reference sequence). The CDR3 covers 17 residues. After removal of 5 bases from V and 0 bases from J, the junction contained 13 bases not matched to a gene. CDR3 amino acids: CASRLSTGAGMNTEAFF. The CDR3 DNA sequence: TGTGCCAGCAGACTTTCTACAGGGGCCGGCATGAACACTGAAGCTTTCTTT.

This chain uses TRBV6-6 with TRBJ1-4; 9 positions agree with TRBD1. V was clipped by 5 bases and J by 7 bases; unmatched bases: 8. The CDR3 runs to 15 residues. The V gene's germline CDR1 is MNHNY and CDR2 SVGAGI (reference sequence). CDR3 coding DNA: TGTGCCAGCAGTAAACCGGGACAGGGTCGTGAAAAACTGTTTTTT. Protein sequence: CASSKPGQGREKLFF.

This clone appeared a few times. The chain uses TRBV28 and TRBJ2-2; 9 bases are shared with TRBD1. The junction had 13 bases not matched to a gene; V was cut back by 5 bases and J by 6 bases. Looked up from germline, CDR1 is MDHEN and CDR2 is SYDVKM. This CDR3 comprises 17 residues. CDR3 DNA: TGTGCCAGCAGTCAAAGGGGACAGGGTAAGTTCCCCGGGGAGCTGTTTTTT. Its protein product is CASSQRGQGKFPGELFF.

This clone was detected only once. The chain couples TRBV6-1 to TRBJ2-6; 7 nucleotides line up with TRBD1. J was trimmed by 4 bases and V by 2 bases; bases with no gene match: 14. Germline V gene sequence: CDR1 MNHNS, CDR2 SASEGT. The CDR3 has 19 amino acids. The chain's CDR3 is CASSESTGAVRRGANVLTF. The CDR3 DNA sequence: TGTGCCAGCAGTGAATCCACAGGGGCGGTCCGAAGAGGGGCCAACGTCCTGACTTTC.

A single count supports this clone. The chain couples TRBV10-3 to TRBJ2-5; D perhaps matches TRBD1 (5 bases). CDR1 ENHRY and CDR2 SYGVKD come from the germline V gene. V gave up 6 bases and J gave up 3 bases, with 5 bases separating them. CDR3 length: 11 residues. CDR3 bases: TGTGCCATCAGGGACAAAGAGACCCAGTACTTC. It is translated as CAIRDKETQYF.

The V gene is TRBV15, the J gene TRBJ1-2; 9 nucleotides agree with TRBD1. Unmatched junction bases numbered 14, after V lost 4 bases and J lost 2 bases. The CDR3 contains 18 residues. Germline V CDR1 and CDR2: LNHNV, YYDKDF (reference sequence). The DNA of the CDR3 is TGTGCCACCAGCATAGGACAGGGGATTTCTCATCAGAACTATGGCTACACCTTC. Translation gives CATSIGQGISHQNYGYTF.

This chain uses TRBV6-5 with TRBJ1-2; 7 positions match TRBD1. The germline CDR1 and CDR2 sequences are MNHEY and SVGAGI. V gave up 2 bases and J gave up 8 bases; unmatched junction bases: 14. CDR3 length: 16 residues. The CDR3 DNA follows: TGTGCCAGCAGTTACACGGACAGGCCTCCCACCGGGGGCTACACCTTC. This encodes CASSYTDRPPTGGYTF.

This chain links TRBV4-1 with TRBJ2-6, with a weak D call TRBD1 (6 bases). Germline CDR1 is MGHRA and CDR2 is YSYEKL. The CDR3 sequence is 16 residues long. V lost 2 bases and J lost 2, with 10 bases in between. CDR3 amino acids: CASSQKQGTGANVLTF. The CDR3 nucleotides read TGCGCCAGCAGCCAAAAACAGGGTACTGGGGCCAACGTCCTGACTTTC.

The chain has TRBV5-4 and TRBJ1-4; weak D call: TRBD1 (5 bases). V was cut by 1 base and J by 5 bases, with 12 bases left in between. CDR3 length: 15 residues. Germline V CDR1 and CDR2: SGHNT, YYREEE (reference sequence). CDR3 in amino acids: CASSLIDSKNEKLFF. The CDR3 bases are TGTGCCAGCAGCTTGATTGACAGTAAGAATGAAAAACTGTTTTTT.

The chain recombines TRBV9 with TRBJ1-5; D is uncertain. CDR1 and CDR2 (germline): SGDLS, YYNGEE. This CDR3 has 15 amino acids. The V and J ends lost 2 bases and 6 bases respectively, with 15 bases between them. CDR3 amino acids: CASSVSGGGGQPQHF. CDR3 sequence (DNA): TGTGCCAGCAGCGTTTCTGGAGGTGGAGGTCAGCCCCAGCATTTT.

The rearrangement joins TRBV5-4 to TRBJ1-2, with D unresolved. The V gene's germline CDR1 is SGHNT and CDR2 YYREEE (reference sequence). V shed 4 bases and J shed 2 bases, with 12 bases lying between them. CDR3 length equals 14 residues. The DNA for the CDR3 is TGTGCCAGCAGCCCCGAACGGGAAAACTATGGCTACACCTTC. This translates into CASSPERENYGYTF.

The rearrangement joins TRBV4-1 to TRBJ1-4; D ambiguous. V shed 4 bases and J shed 0 bases, with 9 bases lying between them. CDR3 size: 15 residues. CDR1 MGHRA and CDR2 YSYEKL come from the germline V gene. The CDR3 DNA reads TGCGCCAGCAGCCGTTACAGTGCAACTAATGAAAAACTGTTTTTT. This encodes CASSRYSATNEKLFF.

The chain carries TRBV7-2 and TRBJ1-3; TRBD1 might be the D (5 bases). The CDR3 extends over 17 amino acids. Germline V gene data show CDR1 as SGHTA and CDR2 as FQGNSA. V lost 5 bases, J lost 0 bases, and 17 bases lay in between. The CDR3 DNA is TGTGCCAGCAGCCGCGGGGGGACTGGAAGCTCTGGAAACACCATATATTTT. This gives the protein CASSRGGTGSSGNTIYF.